This TCR beta chain emerged from a study of T cell responses to AZD1222 COVID-19 vaccine. Only in-frame clones appear in the TCRdb table, and some are missing; sequencing was by immunoSEQ multiplex PCR. The table lists some 150,000 clones, 75% to 85% of them singletons. About this clone itself: Its cognate antigen is unknown.

V lost 2 bases to trimming and J lost 5 bases, with 12 bases between them. The CDR3 is 14 amino acids. Germline V gene lookup returns CDR1 MNHNY and CDR2 SVGAGI (reference sequence). Whole-study results and caveats: White British ancestry dominated among donors, who included more females, and clonal diversity was possibly underestimated.

This receptor was identified in an adult who received the MenACWY meningococcal vaccine as a control. Sequences were derived from peripheral blood, sampled 28 days after the second dose of the MenACWY control vaccine. This rearrangement joins TRBV6-6 to TRBJ1-2, with D perhaps matching TRBD1 (5 bases). The CDR3 bases are TGTGCCAGCAGTTACGGTGGGACGGGGTATGGCTACACCTTC. Residues: CASSYGGTGYGYTF.